These 5 T cell receptor beta chains came from one sample sequenced in a study of tumor-infiltrating lymphocytes in oesophageal squamous cell carcinoma. Using its own MiXCR run on the PCR reads, TCRdb lists one record per CDR3 protein. In the table there are roughly 10,000 distinct CDR3 sequences, over 50% of which are singletons. Sequenced material: esophageal tumor tissue. The receptors shown here come from a male donor with esophageal squamous cell carcinoma.

The chain employs TRBV28 and TRBJ1-1; possible D gene TRBD1, 5 bases. Trimming took off 3 bases at V and 2 bases at J, with 10 bases between the two ends. The germline CDR1 and CDR2 sequences are MDHEN and SYDVKM. The CDR3 contains 14 residues. Here the CDR3 reads CASSLIGANTEAFF. The CDR3 region has the DNA TGTGCCAGCAGTTTGATAGGGGCCAACACTGAAGCTTTCTTT.

The V and J genes are TRBV6-5 and TRBJ2-1; D may be TRBD1 (6 bases). The V end was cut by 8 bases, the J end by 2 bases, with 10 bases between. The CDR3 is 13 amino acids. CDR1 and CDR2 (germline): MNHEY, SVGAGI. CDR3 DNA: TGTGCCAGCCGCAGACAGGCCTACAATGAGCAGTTCTTC. As protein: CASRRQAYNEQFF.

V and J are TRBV6-2 or TRBV6-3 and TRBJ2-5, with 8 bases aligning to TRBD1. The DNA end is a closer match to TRBJ2-1, so the J assignment may be wrong. Germline CDR1 MNHEY, CDR2 SVGEGT. CDR3 length: 13 amino acids. The chain's CDR3 is CASSTGGTETQFF. CDR3 bases: TGTGCCAGCAGTACAGGGGGTACGGAGACCCAGTTCTTC.

This chain links TRBV10-2 with TRBJ2-1; D perhaps matches TRBD1 (5 bases). The length of the CDR3 is 15 residues. CDR1 WSHSY and CDR2 SAAADI come from the germline V gene. V was shortened by 3 bases and J by 4 bases, with 13 bases between the two germline ends. The CDR3 DNA follows: TGCGCCAGCAGTGAATCGCAGGGATGGTACAATGAGCAGTTCTTC. Amino acids: CASSESQGWYNEQFF.

Remarks on this clonotype: One junction end does not reproduce the germline sequence, and a read error may be involved. The V gene is TRBV10-2, the J gene TRBJ1-1; 7 bases match TRBD1. CDR3 size: 12 residues. Germline assignment: CDR1 WSHSY and CDR2 SAAADI. Here the CDR3 reads CASRDRRREKYF. CDR3 nucleotide sequence: TGCGCCAGCAGGGACAGGAGGCGGGAGAAGTACTTC.